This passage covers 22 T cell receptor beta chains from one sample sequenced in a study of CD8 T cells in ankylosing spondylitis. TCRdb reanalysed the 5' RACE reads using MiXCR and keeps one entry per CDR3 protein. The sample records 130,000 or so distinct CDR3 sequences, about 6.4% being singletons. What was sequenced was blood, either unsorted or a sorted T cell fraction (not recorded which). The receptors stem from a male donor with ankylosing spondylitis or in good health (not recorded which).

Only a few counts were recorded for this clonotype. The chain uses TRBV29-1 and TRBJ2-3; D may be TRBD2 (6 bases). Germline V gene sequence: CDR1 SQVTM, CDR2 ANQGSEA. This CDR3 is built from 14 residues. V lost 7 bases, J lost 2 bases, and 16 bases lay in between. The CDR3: CSASRDSNTDTQYF. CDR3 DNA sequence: TGCAGCGCCAGCCGGGACTCTAACACAGATACGCAGTATTTT.

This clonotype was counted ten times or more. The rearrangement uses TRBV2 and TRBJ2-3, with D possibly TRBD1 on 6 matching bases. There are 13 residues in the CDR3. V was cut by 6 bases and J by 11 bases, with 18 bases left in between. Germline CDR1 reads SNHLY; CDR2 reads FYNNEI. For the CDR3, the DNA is TGTGCCAGCAGACTGGACCGGGACACGCGGCAGTATTTT. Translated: CASRLDRDTRQYF. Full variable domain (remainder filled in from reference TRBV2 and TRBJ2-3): EPEVTQTPSHQVTQMGQEVILRCVPISNHLYFYWYRQILGQKVEFLVSFYNNEISEKSEIFDDQFSVERPDGSNFTLKIRSTKLEDSAMYFCASRLDRDTRQYFGPGTRLTVL.

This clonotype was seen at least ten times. CDR3 sequence: CASSNFPTYEQYF. CDR3 in DNA: TGTGCCAGCAGCAACTTCCCAACCTACGAGCAGTACTTC. The chain links TRBV7-2 to TRBJ2-7; D is undetermined. V lost 5 bases to trimming and J lost 2 bases, with 10 bases between them. This CDR3 spans 13 amino acids. The germline gives CDR1 SGHTA, CDR2 FQGNSA.

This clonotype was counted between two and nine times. In nucleotides, the CDR3 is TGTGCCAGCTCACCCAGGACACCCAGGGGGACTGAAGCTTTCTTT. Residues: CASSPRTPRGTEAFF. V and J are TRBV18 and TRBJ1-1, with TRBD1 matching 7 bases. The CDR3 length is 15 residues. The germline V gene has CDR1 KGHSH and CDR2 LQKENI. Trimming cost V 3 bases and J 5 bases; bases outside gene matches: 9. Together with reference TRBV18 and TRBJ1-1, the CDR3 gives the full variable domain: NAGVMQNPRHLVRRRGQEARLRCSPMKGHSHVYWYRQLPEEGLKFMVYLQKENIIDESGMPKERFSAEFPKEGPSILRIQQVVRGDSAAYFCASSPRTPRGTEAFFGQGTRLTVV.

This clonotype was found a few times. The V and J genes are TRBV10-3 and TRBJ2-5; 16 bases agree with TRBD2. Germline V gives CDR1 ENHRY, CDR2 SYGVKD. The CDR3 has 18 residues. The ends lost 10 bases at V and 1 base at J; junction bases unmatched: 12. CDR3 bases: TGTGCCACCGATCAGGGACTAGCGGGAGGGCCAAGCCAAGAGACCCAGTACTTC. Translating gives CATDQGLAGGPSQETQYF.

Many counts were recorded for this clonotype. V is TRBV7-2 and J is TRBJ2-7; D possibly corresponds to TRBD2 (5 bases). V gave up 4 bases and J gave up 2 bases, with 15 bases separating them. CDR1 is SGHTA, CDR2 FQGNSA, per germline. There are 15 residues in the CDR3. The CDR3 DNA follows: TGTGCCAGCAGCTCAGACGTAGCGAAACCCTACGAGCAGTACTTC. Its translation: CASSSDVAKPYEQYF.

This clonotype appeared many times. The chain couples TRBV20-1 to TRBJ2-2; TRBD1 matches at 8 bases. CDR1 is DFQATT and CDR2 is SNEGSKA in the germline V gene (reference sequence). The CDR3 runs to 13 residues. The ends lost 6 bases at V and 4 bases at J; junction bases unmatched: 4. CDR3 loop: CSASTGGTGELFF. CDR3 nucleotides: TGCAGTGCGAGCACAGGGGGCACCGGGGAGCTGTTTTTT.

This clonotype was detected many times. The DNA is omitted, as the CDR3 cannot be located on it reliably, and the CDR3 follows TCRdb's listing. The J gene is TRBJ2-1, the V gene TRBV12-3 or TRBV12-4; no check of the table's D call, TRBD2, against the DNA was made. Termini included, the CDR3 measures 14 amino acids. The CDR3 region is CASSFAAGAYSGFF.

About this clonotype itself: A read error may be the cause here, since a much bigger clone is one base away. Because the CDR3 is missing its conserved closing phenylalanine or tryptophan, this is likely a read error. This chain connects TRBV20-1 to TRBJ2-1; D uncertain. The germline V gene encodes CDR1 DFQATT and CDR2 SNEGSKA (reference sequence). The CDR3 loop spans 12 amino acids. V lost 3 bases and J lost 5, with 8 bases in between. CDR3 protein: CSARKDHNEQFS. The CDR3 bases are TGCAGTGCTAGGAAGGACCACAATGAGCAGTTCTCC.

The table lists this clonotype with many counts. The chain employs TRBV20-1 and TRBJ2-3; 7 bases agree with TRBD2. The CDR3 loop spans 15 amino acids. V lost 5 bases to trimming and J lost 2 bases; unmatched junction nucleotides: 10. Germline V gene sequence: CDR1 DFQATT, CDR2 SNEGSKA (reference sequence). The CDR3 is CSAFFGAGNTDTQYF. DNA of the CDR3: TGCAGTGCTTTTTTCGGAGCGGGAAACACAGATACGCAGTATTTT.

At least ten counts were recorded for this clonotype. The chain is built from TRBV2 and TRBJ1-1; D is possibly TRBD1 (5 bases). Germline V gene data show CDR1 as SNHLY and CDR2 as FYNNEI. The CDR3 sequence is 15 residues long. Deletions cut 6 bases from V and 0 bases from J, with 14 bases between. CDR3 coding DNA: TGTGCCAGCAGGGCGCCGGACACCTTGAACACTGAAGCTTTCTTT. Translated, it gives CASRAPDTLNTEAFF.

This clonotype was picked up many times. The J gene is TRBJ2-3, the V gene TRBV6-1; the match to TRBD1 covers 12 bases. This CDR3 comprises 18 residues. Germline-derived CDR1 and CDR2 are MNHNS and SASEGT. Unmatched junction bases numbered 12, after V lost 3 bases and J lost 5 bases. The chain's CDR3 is CASSDLQGTGGAGDTQYF. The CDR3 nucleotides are TGTGCCAGCAGTGACCTCCAGGGGACAGGGGGCGCCGGAGATACGCAGTATTTT.

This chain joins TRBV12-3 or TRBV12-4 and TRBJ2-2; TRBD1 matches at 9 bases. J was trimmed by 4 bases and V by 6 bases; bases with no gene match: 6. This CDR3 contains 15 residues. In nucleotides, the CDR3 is TGTGCCAGCAGACGGACAGGGGCCCCCACCGGGGAGCTGTTTTTT. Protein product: CASRRTGAPTGELFF.

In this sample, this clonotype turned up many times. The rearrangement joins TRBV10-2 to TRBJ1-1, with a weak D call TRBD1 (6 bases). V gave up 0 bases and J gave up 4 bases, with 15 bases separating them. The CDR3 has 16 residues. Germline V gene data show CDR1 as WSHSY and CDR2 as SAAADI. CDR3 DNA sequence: TGCGCCAGCAGTGAGTCGGCAGGGGAGAGGGGCACTGAAGCTTTCTTT. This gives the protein CASSESAGERGTEAFF.

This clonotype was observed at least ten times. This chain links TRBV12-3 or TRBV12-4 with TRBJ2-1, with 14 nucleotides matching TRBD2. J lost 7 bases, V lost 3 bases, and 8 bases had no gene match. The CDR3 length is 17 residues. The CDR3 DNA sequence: TGTGCCAGCAGTTTTCGGACTAGCGGGGGGTTATTGAATGAGCAGTTCTTC. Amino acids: CASSFRTSGGLLNEQFF.

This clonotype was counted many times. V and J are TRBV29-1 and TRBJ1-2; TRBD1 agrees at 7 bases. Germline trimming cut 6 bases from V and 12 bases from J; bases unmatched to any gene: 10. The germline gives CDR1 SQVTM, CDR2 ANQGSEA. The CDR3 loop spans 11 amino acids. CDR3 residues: CSVGQASLHTF. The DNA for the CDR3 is TGCAGCGTCGGACAGGCCTCCCTCCACACCTTC.

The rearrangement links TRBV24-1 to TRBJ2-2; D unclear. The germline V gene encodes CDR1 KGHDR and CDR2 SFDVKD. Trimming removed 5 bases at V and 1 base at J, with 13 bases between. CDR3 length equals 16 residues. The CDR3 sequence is CATSVGVRRNTGELFF. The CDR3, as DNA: TGTGCCACCAGTGTTGGGGTCCGTCGGAACACCGGGGAGCTGTTTTTT.

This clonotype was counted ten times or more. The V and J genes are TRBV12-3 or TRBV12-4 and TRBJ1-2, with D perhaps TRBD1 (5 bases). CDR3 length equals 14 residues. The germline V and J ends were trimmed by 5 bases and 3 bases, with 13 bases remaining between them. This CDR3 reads CASSGGGSHYGYTF. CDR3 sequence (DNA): TGTGCCAGCAGTGGGGGGGGGAGTCACTATGGCTACACCTTC.

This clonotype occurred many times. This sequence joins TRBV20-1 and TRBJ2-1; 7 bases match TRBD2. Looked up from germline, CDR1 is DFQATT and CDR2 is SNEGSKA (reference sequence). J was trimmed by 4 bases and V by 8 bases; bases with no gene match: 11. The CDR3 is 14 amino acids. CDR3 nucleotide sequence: TGCAGTCTGATCCGGGACTATCCATACAATGAGCAGTTCTTC. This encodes CSLIRDYPYNEQFF.

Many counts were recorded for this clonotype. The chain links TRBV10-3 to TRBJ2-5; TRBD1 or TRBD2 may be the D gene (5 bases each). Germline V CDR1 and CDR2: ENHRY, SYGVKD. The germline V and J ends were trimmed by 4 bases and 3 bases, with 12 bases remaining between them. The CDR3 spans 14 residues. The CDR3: CAISASGTEETQYF. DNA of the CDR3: TGTGCCATCAGTGCTTCCGGGACCGAAGAGACCCAGTACTTC.

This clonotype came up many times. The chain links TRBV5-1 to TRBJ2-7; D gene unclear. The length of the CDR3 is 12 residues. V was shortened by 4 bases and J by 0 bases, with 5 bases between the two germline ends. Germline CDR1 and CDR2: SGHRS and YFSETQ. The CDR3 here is CASSESSYEQYF. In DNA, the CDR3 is TGCGCCAGCAGCGAAAGCTCCTACGAGCAGTACTTC.

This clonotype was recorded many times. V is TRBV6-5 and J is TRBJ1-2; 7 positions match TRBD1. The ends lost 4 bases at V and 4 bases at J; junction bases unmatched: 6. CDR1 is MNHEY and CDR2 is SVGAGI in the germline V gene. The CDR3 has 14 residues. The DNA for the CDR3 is TGTGCCAGCAGTTCCCCCGACAGGGTCTATGGCTACACCTTC. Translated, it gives CASSSPDRVYGYTF.